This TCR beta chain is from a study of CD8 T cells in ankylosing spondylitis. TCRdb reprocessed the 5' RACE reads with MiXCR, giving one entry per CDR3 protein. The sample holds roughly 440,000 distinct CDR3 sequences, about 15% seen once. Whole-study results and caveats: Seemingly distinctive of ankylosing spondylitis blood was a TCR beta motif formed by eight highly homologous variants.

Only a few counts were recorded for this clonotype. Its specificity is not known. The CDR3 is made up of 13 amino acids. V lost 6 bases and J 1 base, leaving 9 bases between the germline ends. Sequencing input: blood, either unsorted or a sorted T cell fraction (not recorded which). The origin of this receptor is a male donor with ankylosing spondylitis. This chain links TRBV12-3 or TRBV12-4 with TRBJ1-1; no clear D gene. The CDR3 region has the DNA TGTGCCAGCAGGAGGACGGAGAACACTGAAGCTTTCTTT. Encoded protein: CASRRTENTEAFF.